What follows is one T cell receptor beta chain and its context. CDR1 is KGHSH and CDR2 is LQKENI in the germline V gene. The CDR3 has 15 residues. Trimming at V came to 3 bases and at J to 5 bases, leaving 5 bases not matched to a gene. The data derive from a study of blood T cell repertoires in COVID-19. Study at large: Sites in the United States, Italy and Spain provided acute and convalescent COVID-19 samples. PBMCs, B-cell-depleted T cells, or T cells provided the cDNA or gDNA that made up the material.

Original processing methods: Nucleated cell counts were estimated from reference gene primer amplification. Sequenced by immunoSEQ multiplex PCR; TCRdb stores in-frame clones only, minus some. D and trimming were read from the DNA, whereas the V and J calls and clone size are those reported in that table. The table has about 330,000 clones, roughly 90% seen once. The receptor comes from a man between 18 and 29 years old who had recovered from COVID-19. This chain links TRBV18 with TRBJ1-1, with 11 bases identical to TRBD1. The sequencing sample was made of peripheral blood. The CDR3: CASSPRDRGGTEAFF. The CDR3 DNA reads TGTGCCAGCTCACCCCGGGACAGGGGGGGTACTGAAGCTTTCTTT. Full variable domain (missing parts from reference TRBV18 and TRBJ1-1): NAGVMQNPRHLVRRRGQEARLRCSPMKGHSHVYWYRQLPEEGLKFMVYLQKENIIDESGMPKERFSAEFPKEGPSILRIQQVVRGDSAAYFCASSPRDRGGTEAFFGQGTRLTVV.